This record concerns one T cell receptor (beta chain) sequence. Antigen: not known. Making each TCR library took around 3,400 ng of total RNA. TCRdb processed the 5' RACE reads again and assigns one entry to each CDR3 protein, with no DNA. The listing contains just over 300,000 distinct CDR3 sequences. This specimen belongs to a study of monozygotic twins with inflammatory bowel disease. Findings and caveats of the study: Data gave no support to a single strong signal or clonotype associated with IBD. With others, IBD patients shared fewer clonotypes than healthy twins did, especially with disease activity.

CDR3 length equals 16 residues. Germline CDR1 is MNHNS and CDR2 is SASEGT. This clonotype was obtained from a human donor with ulcerative colitis or Crohn's disease, or a healthy co-twin of an affected twin (not recorded which). The material sequenced was blood. The chain joins TRBV6-1 to TRBJ2-2; the D call from TCRdb, TRBD1, cannot be confirmed without DNA. The CDR3 here is CASRDRGARFTGELFF.